A single sample gave rise to the 26 T cell receptor beta chains below, sequenced in a study of CD8 T cells in Susac syndrome (dated by TCRdb to between 2019 and 2020). Library generation was performed with the immunoSEQ multiplex PCR assay. RNA was extracted with the RNeasy kit and about 0.45 to 1 ug was reverse transcribed using random hexamers. TCRdb reprocessed the public reads (quality trimming at Q25 with fastp, clone calling with MiXCR) and kept in-frame beta chains. Every distinct CDR3 protein forms one entry, paired with its most common genes and DNA. Present in this sample are almost 450,000 distinct CDR3 sequences, approximately 89% of which were seen just once. Roughly 0.1% of the sample goes to the ten largest clones. The specimen was CD8+ T cells from PBMCs. All receptors come from a human donor with multiple sclerosis.

The chain is built from TRBV19 and TRBJ1-1, with 8 bases identical to TRBD1. J was trimmed by 0 bases and V by 4 bases; bases with no gene match: 4. Germline CDR1 and CDR2: LNHDA and SQIVND (reference sequence). The CDR3 loop spans 15 amino acids. CDR3 in DNA: TGTGCCAGTAGTAGGGGACAGGAGATGAACACTGAAGCTTTCTTT. It codes for CASSRGQEMNTEAFF.

As regards this clonotype: An end of the junction does not agree with germline; a read error may underlie this. This chain uses TRBV20-1 with TRBJ2-7; TRBD1 is a possible D gene (6 bases). The germline gives CDR1 DFQATT, CDR2 SNEGSKA (reference sequence). CDR3 length equals 14 residues. CDR3 residues: CNASQGLADYEQYF. CDR3 DNA sequence: TGCAATGCTAGTCAGGGGCTGGCCGACTACGAGCAGTACTTC.

The rearrangement joins TRBV28 to TRBJ2-5; 7 bases align to TRBD1. CDR3 size: 15 residues. Germline V gives CDR1 MDHEN, CDR2 SYDVKM. V was pared by 2 bases and J by 5 bases, with 8 bases of the junction left unmatched. The CDR3 DNA is TGTGCCAGCAGTTTACTAGGGGGCGTTGGTGAGACCCAGTACTTC. This encodes CASSLLGGVGETQYF.

The V call is TRBV6-1, the J call TRBJ2-1; D remains ambiguous. The CDR3 contains 15 residues. Trimming removed 2 bases at V and 11 bases at J, with 19 bases between. CDR1 and CDR2 (germline): MNHNS, SASEGT. The CDR3 DNA reads as TGTGCCAGCAGTGAAAAGTCAGAGTCCGGGCGCAAGCAGTTCTTC. Protein product: CASSEKSESGRKQFF.

The rearrangement uses TRBV7-9 and TRBJ2-7; 7 bases agree with TRBD2. The ends lost 1 base at V and 2 bases at J; junction bases unmatched: 8. This CDR3 has 16 residues. Per the germline V gene, CDR1 is SEHNR and CDR2 is FQNEAQ (reference sequence). CDR3 protein: CASSLGRLAVTYEQYF. The DNA for the CDR3 is TGTGCCAGCAGCTTAGGTAGGCTAGCGGTTACCTACGAGCAGTACTTC. Looking up the rest from reference TRBV7-9 and TRBJ2-7 gives the full variable domain: DTGVSQNPRHKITKRGQNVTFRCDPISEHNRLYWYRQTLGQGPEFLTYFQNEAQLEKSRLLSDRFSAERPKGSFSTLEIQRTEQGDSAMYLCASSLGRLAVTYEQYFGPGTRLTVT.

This clonotype was found once. J is TRBJ1-2 and V is TRBV5-1; D is ambiguous. CDR1 and CDR2 from the germline V gene are SGHRS and YFSETQ. V was pared by 4 bases and J by 6 bases, with 16 bases between. The CDR3 extends over 14 amino acids. CDR3: CASSLPDTVNGYTF. The CDR3 DNA sequence: TGCGCCAGCAGCCTACCCGACACCGTGAATGGCTACACCTTC.

The chain combines TRBV6-5 with TRBJ2-5, with 11 bases matching TRBD2. The CDR3 runs 15 residues. The junction had 6 bases not matched to a gene; V was cut back by 4 bases and J by 5 bases. Germline V gene lookup returns CDR1 MNHEY and CDR2 SVGAGI. CDR3 amino acids: CASSSGTSGGETQYF. For the CDR3, the DNA is TGTGCCAGCAGTTCCGGGACTAGCGGAGGGGAGACCCAGTACTTC.

The CDR3 sequence: CASSDSRGGMDEQFF. The CDR3 DNA reads TGTGCCAGCAGTGACTCCCGGGGGGGGATGGATGAGCAGTTCTTC. The chain is built from TRBV6-4 and TRBJ2-1; 8 nucleotides line up with TRBD2. The CDR3 spans 15 residues. CDR1 and CDR2 (germline): MRHNA, SNTAGT. With V trimmed by 0 bases and J by 8 bases, 6 bases remained unmatched.

On this clonotype: The missing conserved phenylalanine or tryptophan at the end of this CDR3 makes a read error likely. The chain recombines TRBV5-4 with TRBJ2-7, with TRBD2 matching over 10 bases. The CDR3 is 14 amino acids. V shed 5 bases, J shed 6 bases, and the junction held 8 bases outside the gene matches. Germline CDR1 SGHNT, CDR2 YYREEE (reference sequence). CDR3 residues: CASSLAGAASEQYL. The CDR3 DNA reads as TGTGCCAGCAGTCTAGCGGGAGCGGCTAGCGAGCAGTACCTC.

The V and J genes are TRBV28 and TRBJ2-1; 7 bases fit TRBD2. V lost 5 bases, J lost 3 bases, and 10 bases stayed unmatched. The CDR3 extends over 16 amino acids. Germline CDR1 MDHEN, CDR2 SYDVKM. In nucleotides, the CDR3 is TGTGCCAGCAGTACGACCCTAGCGGACAACTACAATGAGCAGTTCTTC. This translates into CASSTTLADNYNEQFF.

The rearrangement joins TRBV6-1 to TRBJ2-3; 9 bases are shared with TRBD1. The CDR3 length is 18 residues. V was clipped by 6 bases and J by 0 bases; unmatched bases: 13. Germline V gives CDR1 MNHNS, CDR2 SASEGT. The CDR3 spells CASSLRGQGTPSTDTQYF. CDR3 sequence (DNA): TGTGCCAGCAGCCTCCGGGGACAGGGAACCCCTAGCACAGATACGCAGTATTTT.

The chain couples TRBV12-3 or TRBV12-4 to TRBJ1-5; D remains ambiguous. The CDR3 totals 14 residues. The V gene lost 3 bases and the J gene lost 3 bases, with 9 bases spanning the gap. CDR3 DNA sequence: TGTGCCAGCAGTTTTTCCGGCTACAATCAGCCCCAGCATTTT. This sequence encodes CASSFSGYNQPQHF.

The chain has TRBV9 and TRBJ1-3; a possible D gene is TRBD1 (6 bases). This CDR3 comprises 14 residues. Trimming took off 3 bases at V and 4 bases at J, with 11 bases between the two ends. Germline loops: CDR1 SGDLS, CDR2 YYNGEE. The chain's CDR3 is CASSARTAGNTIYF. The DNA for the CDR3 is TGTGCCAGCAGCGCCCGGACAGCCGGAAACACCATATATTTT.

V and J are TRBV2 and TRBJ2-3; D unresolved. The CDR3 loop spans 10 amino acids. Germline V gene data show CDR1 as SNHLY and CDR2 as FYNNEI. V lost 4 bases, J lost 6 bases, and 2 bases lay in between. This CDR3 reads CASSADTQYF. The CDR3 nucleotides are TGTGCCAGCAGTGCTGATACGCAGTATTTT.

J is TRBJ1-3 and V is TRBV9, with D hard to call. The V and J ends lost 0 bases and 8 bases respectively, with 12 bases between them. Germline CDR1 is SGDLS and CDR2 is YYNGEE. The CDR3 totals 14 residues. The CDR3 region is CASSVASGGDTIYF. CDR3 DNA sequence: TGTGCCAGCAGCGTAGCTTCAGGCGGGGACACCATATATTTT.

V usage is TRBV15 and J usage is TRBJ2-1, with 10 bases identical to TRBD2. The junction had 4 bases not matched to a gene; V was cut back by 6 bases and J by 2 bases. Per the germline V gene, CDR1 is LNHNV and CDR2 is YYDKDF (reference sequence). The CDR3 extends over 15 amino acids. The DNA of the CDR3 is TGTGCCACCAGTCCTAGCGGGAGTGCCTACAATGAGCAGTTCTTC. Translating it yields CATSPSGSAYNEQFF.

The rearrangement joins TRBV27 to TRBJ2-7; TRBD1 matches at 9 bases. The CDR3 length is 14 residues. V shed 6 bases and J 3 bases; nucleotides not matched to a gene: 6. CDR1 MNHEY and CDR2 SMNVEV come from the germline V gene (reference sequence). The CDR3 nucleotides read TGTGCCAGCAGAACCACAGGGGGCATCTACGAGCAGTACTTC. Translated, it gives CASRTTGGIYEQYF.

This sequence joins TRBV29-1 and TRBJ2-7; TRBD1 is a possible D gene (7 bases). The CDR3 loop spans 17 amino acids. V lost 0 bases and J lost 2, with 20 bases in between. Germline V gene lookup returns CDR1 SQVTM and CDR2 ANQGSEA. The CDR3 reads CSVEDRAAQGGTYEQYF. CDR3 nucleotides: TGCAGCGTTGAAGATCGAGCGGCGCAGGGGGGAACCTACGAGCAGTACTTC.

The chain carries TRBV7-9 and TRBJ2-1; no firm D call. This CDR3 has 11 amino acids. Trimming pared 2 bases from V and 6 bases from J, leaving 2 bases between. Germline V gene lookup returns CDR1 SEHNR and CDR2 FQNEAQ (reference sequence). The CDR3 here is CASSLTNEQFF. The CDR3 DNA is TGTGCCAGCAGCTTAACCAATGAGCAGTTCTTC.

The chain links TRBV4-1 to TRBJ1-2, with D unresolved. From germline, CDR1 is MGHRA and CDR2 YSYEKL. With 1 base removed from V and 4 bases from J, the gap between germline ends came to 7 bases. The CDR3 covers 13 residues. In DNA, the CDR3 is TGCGCCAGCAGCCAAGGGGCCAGCTATGGCTACACCTTC. Translating it yields CASSQGASYGYTF.

This chain links TRBV19 with TRBJ1-5; 7 bases align to TRBD1. CDR1 is LNHDA and CDR2 is SQIVND in the germline V gene (reference sequence). There are 13 residues in the CDR3. Trimming removed 11 bases from V and 8 bases from J; junction bases left unmatched: 12. The CDR3 loop reads CASEGGELEPQHF. In nucleotides, the CDR3 is TGTGCCTCCGAAGGGGGCGAGTTAGAGCCCCAGCATTTT. The complete variable domain, with remaining parts taken from reference TRBV19 and TRBJ1-5, reads DGGITQSPKYLFRKEGQNVTLSCEQNLNHDAMYWYRQDPGQGLRLIYYSQIVNDFQKGDIAEGYSVSREKKESFPLTVTSAQKNPTAFYLCASEGGELEPQHFGDGTRLSIL.

The chain employs TRBV27 and TRBJ2-1; 10 bases align to TRBD1. The CDR3 contains 15 residues. CDR1 and CDR2 (germline): MNHEY, SMNVEV (reference sequence). V shed 8 bases, J shed 3 bases, and the junction held 7 bases outside the gene matches. This chain's CDR3 is CASGRDRGYYNEQFF. DNA of the CDR3: TGTGCCAGCGGCCGGGACAGGGGTTACTACAATGAGCAGTTCTTC.

This chain links TRBV3-1 with TRBJ2-1, with 9 bases fitting TRBD1. The CDR3 spans 17 residues. The ends lost 1 base at V and 2 bases at J; junction bases unmatched: 6. CDR1 is LGHDT and CDR2 is YNNKEL in the germline V gene (reference sequence). The CDR3 coding sequence is TGTGCCAGCAGCCAAGGCCGGGGGACAGGGCCCTACAATGAGCAGTTCTTC. It translates to CASSQGRGTGPYNEQFF.

The chain recombines TRBV28 with TRBJ2-7; 7 bases map to TRBD2. The CDR3 totals 19 residues. V lost 1 base, J lost 1 base, and 16 bases stayed unmatched. Germline values: CDR1 MDHEN, CDR2 SYDVKM. The DNA for the CDR3 is TGTGCCAGCAGTTTATTTTGGCGGGAGCCTTTCCTAACGTCCTACGAGCAGTACTTC. This gives the protein CASSLFWREPFLTSYEQYF.

The chain has TRBV7-4 and TRBJ1-2; no definite D call. CDR1 and CDR2 from the germline V gene are SGHVT and SQSDAQ. V lost 1 base and J 0 bases, leaving 12 bases between the germline ends. The CDR3 runs to 16 residues. CDR3 nucleotide sequence: TGTGCCAGCAGCTTAGATTCGGGCACCACTAACTATGGCTACACCTTC. This sequence encodes CASSLDSGTTNYGYTF.

This sequence joins TRBV6-4 and TRBJ2-3; D perhaps matches TRBD2 (6 bases). CDR3 size: 14 residues. Trimming shortened V by 3 bases and J by 0 bases, and 7 bases separated the two germline ends. Germline loops: CDR1 MRHNA, CDR2 SNTAGT. This CDR3 reads CASSESGSTDTQYF. The CDR3, as DNA: TGTGCCAGCAGTGAGAGCGGGAGCACAGATACGCAGTATTTT.